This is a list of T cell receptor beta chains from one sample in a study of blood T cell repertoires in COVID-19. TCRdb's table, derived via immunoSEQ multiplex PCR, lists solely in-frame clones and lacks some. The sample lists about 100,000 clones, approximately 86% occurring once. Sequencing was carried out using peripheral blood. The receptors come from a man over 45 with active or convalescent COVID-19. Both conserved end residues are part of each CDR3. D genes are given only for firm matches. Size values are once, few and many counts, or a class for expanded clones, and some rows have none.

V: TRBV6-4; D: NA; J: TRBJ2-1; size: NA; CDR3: CASTGRTYNEQFF; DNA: TGTGCCAGCACTGGCAGAACCTACAATGAGCAGTTCTTC
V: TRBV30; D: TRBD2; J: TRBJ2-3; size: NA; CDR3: CAWSVGSGKSNTQYF; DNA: TGTGCCTGGAGTGTGGGTAGCGGGAAGTCTAATACGCAGTATTTT
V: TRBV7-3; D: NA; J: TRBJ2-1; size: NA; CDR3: CASSLSAASYNEQFF; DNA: TGTGCCAGCAGCTTATCGGCGGCCTCCTACAATGAGCAGTTCTTC
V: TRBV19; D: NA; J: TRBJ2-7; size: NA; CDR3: CASSMRQGPFEQYF; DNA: TGTGCCAGTAGTATGCGGCAGGGGCCTTTCGAGCAGTACTTC
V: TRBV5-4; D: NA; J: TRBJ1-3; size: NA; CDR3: CASSLRAGTVGNTIYF; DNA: TGTGCCAGCAGCCTTAGGGCCGGGACTGTGGGAAACACCATATATTTT
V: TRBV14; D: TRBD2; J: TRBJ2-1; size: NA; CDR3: CASSRDLAEGDNEQFF; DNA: TGTGCCAGCAGCCGAGACCTAGCGGAGGGAGACAATGAGCAGTTCTTC
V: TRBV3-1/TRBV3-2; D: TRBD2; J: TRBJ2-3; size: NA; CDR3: CASKSSGRLSTDTQYF; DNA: TGTGCCAGCAAGTCTAGCGGGAGGCTGAGCACAGATACGCAGTATTTT
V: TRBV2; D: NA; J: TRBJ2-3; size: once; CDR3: CAGRWGADTQYF; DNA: TGTGCCGGCCGGTGGGGAGCAGATACGCAGTATTTT
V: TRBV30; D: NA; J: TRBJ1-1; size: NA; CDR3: CAWMAGLGTFF; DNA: TGTGCCTGGATGGCGGGTCTCGGGACTTTCTTT
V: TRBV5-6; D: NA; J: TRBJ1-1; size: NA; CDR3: CASSTTTSEAFF; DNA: TGTGCCAGCAGCACAACTACATCTGAAGCTTTCTTT
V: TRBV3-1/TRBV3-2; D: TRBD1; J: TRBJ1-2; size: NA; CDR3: CASSQLDRDYGYTF; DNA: TGTGCCAGCAGCCAACTTGACAGGGACTATGGCTACACCTTC
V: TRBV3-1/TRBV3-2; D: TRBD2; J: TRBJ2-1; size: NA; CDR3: CASSGTSLHNEQFF; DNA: TGTGCCAGCAGCGGGACTAGTCTCCACAATGAGCAGTTCTTC
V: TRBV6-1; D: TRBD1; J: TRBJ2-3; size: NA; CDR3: CASSDGGTGWNTQYF; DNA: TGTGCCAGCAGTGATGGGGGGACAGGGTGGAATACGCAGTATTTT